The 17 T cell receptor beta chains reported below all come from one sample, sequenced in a study of Ad26.COV2.S vaccination and SARS-CoV-2 variants. Assay used: immunoSEQ multiplex PCR; TCRdb lists only in-frame clones, some missing. Of about 350,000 clones listed, around 90% are singletons. The treatment here: around 19 received Ad26.COV2.S at low or high dose, single or two shots; five or six received placebo; per-sample allocation not given. Sampling happened 63 days after the first vaccine or placebo injection. The input for sequencing was peripheral blood, taken in a trial of Ad26.COV2.S vaccine versus placebo. The receptors shown here come from a person aged 18-65 years who received the Ad26.COV2.S COVID-19 vaccine or a placebo.

The CDR3 sequence: CASSRGNPGANVLTF. The CDR3 region has the DNA TGTGCCAGCAGCAGAGGGAATCCTGGGGCCAACGTCCTGACTTTC. This sequence joins TRBV7-2 and TRBJ2-6, with D maybe TRBD2 (5 bases). Trimming left V 5 bases short and J 2 bases short, with 10 bases between. There are 15 residues in the CDR3. Germline V gene lookup returns CDR1 SGHTA and CDR2 FQGNSA.

V is TRBV7-9 and J is TRBJ1-3; D gene ambiguous. Looked up from germline, CDR1 is SEHNR and CDR2 is FQNEAQ (reference sequence). The V gene lost 0 bases and the J gene lost 0 bases, with 9 bases spanning the gap. The CDR3 is made up of 16 amino acids. The CDR3 region has the DNA TGTGCCAGCAGCTTAGCGGTAGGCGGCTCTGGAAACACCATATATTTT. Translation: CASSLAVGGSGNTIYF. Complete variable domain (other parts from reference TRBV7-9 and TRBJ1-3): DTGVSQNPRHKITKRGQNVTFRCDPISEHNRLYWYRQTLGQGPEFLTYFQNEAQLEKSRLLSDRFSAERPKGSFSTLEIQRTEQGDSAMYLCASSLAVGGSGNTIYFGEGSWLTVV.

A single count supports this clone. The rearrangement joins TRBV6-4 to TRBJ1-6, with a tentative D call TRBD1 (6 bases). Trimming took off 0 bases at V and 7 bases at J, with 10 bases between the two ends. Germline loops: CDR1 MRHNA, CDR2 SNTAGT. The CDR3 loop spans 15 amino acids. CDR3 DNA sequence: TGTGCCAGCAGTGACTCGGACAGCGAGAATTCACCCCTCCACTTT. Translation gives CASSDSDSENSPLHF.

For this clone: The sample contains more than one DNA sequence encoding this CDR3. The chain is built from TRBV5-1 and TRBJ2-7; D ambiguous. Trimming cost V 0 bases and J 2 bases, with 6 bases left between them. Germline V gene sequence: CDR1 SGHRS, CDR2 YFSETQ. The CDR3 runs to 13 residues. CDR3 nucleotides: TGCGCCAGCAGCTTGGGCCGAGCCTACGAGCAGTACTTC. Amino acid sequence: CASSLGRAYEQYF. Together with reference TRBV5-1 and TRBJ2-7, the CDR3 gives the full variable domain: KAGVTQTPRYLIKTRGQQVTLSCSPISGHRSVSWYQQTPGQGLQFLFEYFSETQRNKGNFPGRFSGRQFSNSRSEMNVSTLELGDSALYLCASSLGRAYEQYFGPGTRLTVT.

V and J are TRBV11-3 and TRBJ2-5; D is ambiguous. Per the germline V gene, CDR1 is SGHNT and CDR2 is YENEEA. This CDR3 spans 13 amino acids. Trimming pared 3 bases from V and 4 bases from J, leaving 9 bases between. Here the CDR3 reads CASSFRLGETQYF. CDR3 sequence (DNA): TGTGCCAGCAGCTTCCGCCTTGGAGAGACCCAGTACTTC.

This rearrangement joins TRBV30 to TRBJ2-7; D unclear. From germline, CDR1 is GTSNPN and CDR2 SVGIG (reference sequence). The CDR3 loop spans 14 amino acids. V was pared by 3 bases and J by 4 bases, with 16 bases between. CDR3: CAWSRPGLRYEQYF. CDR3 DNA sequence: TGTGCCTGGAGCAGGCCTGGCCTTAGGTACGAGCAGTACTTC. The full variable domain, rest sourced from reference TRBV30 and TRBJ2-7, is SQTIHQWPATLVQPVGSPLSLECTVEGTSNPNLYWYRQAAGRGLQLLFYSVGIGQISSEVPQNLSASRPQDRQFILSSKKLLLSDSGFYLCAWSRPGLRYEQYFGPGTRLTVT.

The rearrangement uses TRBV19 and TRBJ2-7; 8 bases match TRBD1. The CDR3 has 15 amino acids. Germline trimming cut 4 bases from V and 7 bases from J; bases unmatched to any gene: 12. CDR1 is LNHDA and CDR2 is SQIVND in the germline V gene (reference sequence). CDR3: CASSTQIGTGREQYF. CDR3 DNA: TGTGCCAGTAGTACGCAGATCGGGACAGGACGGGAGCAGTACTTC.

The genes are TRBV6-2 or TRBV6-3 and TRBJ1-2; D not certain. With 2 bases removed from V and 9 bases from J, the gap between germline ends came to 13 bases. Looked up from germline, CDR1 is MNHEY and CDR2 is SVGEGT. This CDR3 contains 13 residues. CDR3 in DNA: TGTGCCAGCAGTTACGGTAGACCCTCAAGCTACACCTTC. Translated, it gives CASSYGRPSSYTF.

As to this clone: Additional DNA sequences in this sample encode the identical CDR3. The rearrangement uses TRBV6-5 and TRBJ1-6; 9 bases are shared with TRBD1. Germline lookup yields CDR1 MNHEY and CDR2 SVGAGI. J gave up 7 bases and V 2 bases, and 3 bases lay outside the gene matches. The CDR3 consists of 15 residues. The CDR3 DNA sequence: TGTGCCAGCAGTTACACCGGGACAGGGAATTCACCCCTCCACTTT. It specifies CASSYTGTGNSPLHF.

The chain employs TRBV11-2 and TRBJ2-7; 7 nucleotides agree with TRBD2. This CDR3 contains 16 residues. Germline CDR1 reads SGHAT; CDR2 reads FQNNGV. The junction had 10 bases not matched to a gene; V was cut back by 5 bases and J by 0 bases. CDR3 amino acids: CASSPGTSANSYEQYF. As DNA, the CDR3 is TGTGCCAGCAGCCCAGGCACTAGCGCAAACTCCTACGAGCAGTACTTC.

The genes are TRBV15 and TRBJ2-2, with 7 bases aligning to TRBD1. V shed 5 bases, J shed 2 bases, and the junction held 2 bases outside the gene matches. The germline gives CDR1 LNHNV, CDR2 YYDKDF (reference sequence). The CDR3 has 14 amino acids. Here the CDR3 DNA reads TGTGCCACCAGCCGGGACAGAAACACCGGGGAGCTGTTTTTT. This sequence encodes CATSRDRNTGELFF.

The J gene is TRBJ1-2, the V gene TRBV30; D is uncertain. Germline loops: CDR1 GTSNPN, CDR2 SVGIG (reference sequence). CDR3 size: 11 residues. Trimming cost V 0 bases and J 8 bases, with 7 bases left between them. The CDR3 DNA is TGTGCCTGGAGTGTAAGGGCGGGCTACACCTTC. Encoded protein: CAWSVRAGYTF.

The chain links TRBV7-9 to TRBJ1-6; D gene unclear. The CDR3 is 13 amino acids. V shed 1 base and J shed 10 bases, with 8 bases lying between them. In germline, CDR1 is SEHNR, CDR2 FQNEAQ (reference sequence). CDR3 region: CASSLGTRSPLHF. The CDR3 nucleotides read TGTGCCAGCAGCTTAGGGACCCGCTCACCCCTCCACTTT.

The chain is built from TRBV6-2 or TRBV6-3 and TRBJ1-1; D ambiguous. Trimming shortened V by 5 bases and J by 4 bases, and 8 bases separated the two germline ends. The V gene's germline CDR1 is MNHEY and CDR2 SVGEGT. The CDR3 extends over 12 amino acids. The CDR3 protein is CASSRGVTEAFF. DNA of the CDR3: TGTGCCAGCAGTCGCGGGGTCACTGAAGCTTTCTTT.

The rearrangement uses TRBV30 and TRBJ2-7, with D possibly being TRBD1 or TRBD2 (6 bases each). Germline CDR1 reads GTSNPN; CDR2 reads SVGIG (reference sequence). V lost 0 bases to trimming and J lost 3 bases, with 12 bases between them. The CDR3 totals 14 residues. The CDR3 nucleotides read TGTGCCTGGAGTGTAGGGGGGTTCAGCTACGAGCAGTACTTC. Its protein product is CAWSVGGFSYEQYF.

This clone was recorded only once. The J gene is TRBJ2-4, the V gene TRBV2; D is uncertain. The CDR3 loop spans 13 amino acids. Trimming shortened V by 7 bases and J by 9 bases, and 16 bases separated the two germline ends. Germline V gives CDR1 SNHLY, CDR2 FYNNEI. In nucleotides, the CDR3 is TGTGCCAGCAATAATCTGGCCTTGGGCATTCAGTACTTC. Protein product: CASNNLALGIQYF. Supplemented by reference TRBV2 and TRBJ2-4, the full variable domain reads EPEVTQTPSHQVTQMGQEVILRCVPISNHLYFYWYRQILGQKVEFLVSFYNNEISEKSEIFDDQFSVERPDGSNFTLKIRSTKLEDSAMYFCASNNLALGIQYFGAGTRLSVL.

The chain couples TRBV6-5 to TRBJ1-4; TRBD1 is a possible D gene (5 bases). This CDR3 comprises 14 residues. Trimming removed 8 bases at V and 8 bases at J, with 18 bases between. The germline gives CDR1 MNHEY, CDR2 SVGAGI. The CDR3 sequence is CASRGVGVREKLFF. In DNA form, the CDR3 reads TGTGCCAGCCGGGGGGTGGGGGTACGAGAAAAACTGTTTTTT.